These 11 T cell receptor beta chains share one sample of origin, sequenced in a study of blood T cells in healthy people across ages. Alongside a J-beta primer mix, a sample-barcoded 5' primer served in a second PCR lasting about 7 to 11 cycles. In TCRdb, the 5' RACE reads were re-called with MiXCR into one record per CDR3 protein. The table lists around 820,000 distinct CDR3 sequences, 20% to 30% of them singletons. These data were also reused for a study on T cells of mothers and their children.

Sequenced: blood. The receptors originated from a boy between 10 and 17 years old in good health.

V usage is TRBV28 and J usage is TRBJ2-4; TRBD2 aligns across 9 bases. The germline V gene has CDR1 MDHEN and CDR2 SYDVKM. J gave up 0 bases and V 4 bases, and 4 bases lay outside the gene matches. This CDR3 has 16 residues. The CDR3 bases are TGTGCCAGCAGTTCTTTAGCGGGAGTAGCCAAAAACATTCAGTACTTC. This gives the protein CASSSLAGVAKNIQYF.

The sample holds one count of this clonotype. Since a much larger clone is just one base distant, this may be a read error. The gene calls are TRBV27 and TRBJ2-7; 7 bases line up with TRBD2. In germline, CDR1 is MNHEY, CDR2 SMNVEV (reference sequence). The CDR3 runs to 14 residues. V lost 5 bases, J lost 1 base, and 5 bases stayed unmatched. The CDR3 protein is CASSLAERSYEQYF. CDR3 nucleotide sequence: TGTGCCAGCAGTCTAGCGGAGAGGTCCTACGAGCAGTACTTC.

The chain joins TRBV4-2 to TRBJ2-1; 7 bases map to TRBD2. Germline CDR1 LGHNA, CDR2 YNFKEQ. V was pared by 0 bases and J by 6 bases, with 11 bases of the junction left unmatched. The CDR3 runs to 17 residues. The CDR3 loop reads CASSQEYERDSGNEQFF. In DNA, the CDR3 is TGTGCCAGCAGCCAAGAGTATGAGCGGGATAGCGGCAATGAGCAGTTCTTC.

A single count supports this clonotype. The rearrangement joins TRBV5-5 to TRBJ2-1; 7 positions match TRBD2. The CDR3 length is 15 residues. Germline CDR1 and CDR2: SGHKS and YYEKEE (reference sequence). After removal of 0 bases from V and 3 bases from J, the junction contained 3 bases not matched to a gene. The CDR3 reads CASSLDPGGYNEQFF. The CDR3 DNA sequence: TGTGCCAGCAGCTTGGATCCGGGGGGCTACAATGAGCAGTTCTTC.

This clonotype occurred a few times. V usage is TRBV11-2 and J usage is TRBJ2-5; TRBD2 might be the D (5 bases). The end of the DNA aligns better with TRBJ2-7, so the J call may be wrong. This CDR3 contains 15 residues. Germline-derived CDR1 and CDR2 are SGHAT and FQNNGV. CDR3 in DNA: TGTGCCAGCAGGACCTTAGGGAGTTCTACCTACGAGCAGTACTTC. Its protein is CASRTLGSSTYEQYF.

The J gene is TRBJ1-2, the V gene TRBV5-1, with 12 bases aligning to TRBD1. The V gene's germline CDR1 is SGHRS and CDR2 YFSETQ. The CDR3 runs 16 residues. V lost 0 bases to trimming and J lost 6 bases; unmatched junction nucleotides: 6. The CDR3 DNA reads TGCGCCAGCAGCTTGGGGGGGACAGGGGGCATCGATGGCTACACCTTC. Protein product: CASSLGGTGGIDGYTF.

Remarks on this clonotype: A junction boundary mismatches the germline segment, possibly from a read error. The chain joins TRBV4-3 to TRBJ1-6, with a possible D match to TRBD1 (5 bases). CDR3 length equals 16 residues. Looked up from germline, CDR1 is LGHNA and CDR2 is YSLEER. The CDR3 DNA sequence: TGCGCCAGCAGCCAAGATCGCGCAGGGTGGGGTTCACCCTTCCACTTT. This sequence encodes CASSQDRAGWGSPFHF.

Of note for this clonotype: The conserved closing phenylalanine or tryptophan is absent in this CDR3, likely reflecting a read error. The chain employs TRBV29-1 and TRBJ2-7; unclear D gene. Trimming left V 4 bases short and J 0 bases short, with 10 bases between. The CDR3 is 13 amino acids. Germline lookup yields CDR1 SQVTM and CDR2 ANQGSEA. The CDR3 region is CSVGGRVSYEQYL. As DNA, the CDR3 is TGCAGCGTTGGGGGAAGGGTCTCCTACGAGCAGTACCTC.

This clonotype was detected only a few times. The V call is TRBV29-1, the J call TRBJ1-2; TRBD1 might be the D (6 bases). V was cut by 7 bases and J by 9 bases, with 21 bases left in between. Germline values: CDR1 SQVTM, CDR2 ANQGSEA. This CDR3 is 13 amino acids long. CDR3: CSARTAKLYSYTF. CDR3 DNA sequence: TGCAGCGCCCGGACAGCCAAATTGTATAGCTACACCTTC. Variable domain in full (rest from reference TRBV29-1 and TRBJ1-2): SAVISQKPSRDICQRGTSLTIQCQVDSQVTMMFWYRQQPGQSLTLIATANQGSEATYESGFVIDKFPISRPNLTFSTLTVSNMSPEDSSIYLCSARTAKLYSYTFGSGTRLTVV.

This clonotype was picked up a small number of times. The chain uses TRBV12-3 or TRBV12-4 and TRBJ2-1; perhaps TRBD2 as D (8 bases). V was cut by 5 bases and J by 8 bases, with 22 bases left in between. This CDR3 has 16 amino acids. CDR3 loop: CASSLIAGQRGDEQFF. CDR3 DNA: TGTGCCAGCAGTCTCATAGCGGGACAGAGGGGAGATGAGCAGTTCTTC.

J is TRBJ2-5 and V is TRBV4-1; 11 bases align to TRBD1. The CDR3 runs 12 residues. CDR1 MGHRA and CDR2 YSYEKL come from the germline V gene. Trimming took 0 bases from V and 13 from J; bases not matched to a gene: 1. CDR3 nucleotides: TGCGCCAGCAGCCAAGATGGACAGGGGGCGTACTTC. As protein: CASSQDGQGAYF.